Listed below are T cell receptor beta chains from one sample, sequenced in a study of cytomegalovirus exposure and HLA in healthy donors. The method was immunoSEQ multiplex PCR; TCRdb's version includes in-frame clones alone and lacks a portion of them. The sample lists about 83,000 clones, 70% to 75% seen once, with 4% to 5% in the top ten. The material sequenced was PBMCs. The receptors stem from a man aged 55 to 70 in good health and CMV-seronegative. Both conserved end residues are part of each CDR3. The D gene is left open where the match is weak. Part of the rows lack a size; the others show once, few, many or a class for expanded clones.

J gene | D gene | V gene | clone size | CDR3 protein | CDR3 DNA
TRBJ2-1 | TRBD1 | TRBV7-9 | . | CASSLERTGSSYNEQFF | TGTGCCAGCAGCTTAGAACGGACAGGGAGCTCCTACAATGAGCAGTTCTTC
TRBJ2-5 | . | TRBV10-1 | few | CASSDSLGETQYF | TGCGCCAGCAGTGATAGTCTTGGAGAGACCCAGTACTTC
TRBJ2-4 | . | TRBV30 | . | CAWSKGGDIQYF | TGTGCCTGGAGTAAAGGGGGAGACATTCAGTACTTC
TRBJ1-4 | . | TRBV5-1 | . | CASSRQADREEKLFF | TGCGCCAGCAGCCGCCAGGCGGACCGGGAGGAAAAACTGTTTTTT
TRBJ1-1 | . | TRBV7-3 | . | CASSLGLGVNTEAFF | TGTGCCAGCAGCCTGGGATTGGGAGTGAACACTGAAGCTTTCTTT
TRBJ2-3 | TRBD2 | TRBV18 | . | CASSPSAGGVRADTQYF | TGTGCCAGCTCGCCTTCCGCGGGGGGCGTTCGTGCAGATACGCAGTATTTT
TRBJ2-3 | . | TRBV9 | . | CASSVGGGLGVTDTQYF | TGTGCCAGCAGCGTAGGGGGGGGGCTCGGAGTCACAGATACGCAGTATTTT
TRBJ2-3 | . | TRBV25-1 | . | CASSVGHSQQYF | TGTGCCAGCAGTGTTGGTCACAGCCAGCAGTATTTT
TRBJ1-4 | . | TRBV7-9 | . | CASSLGAANEKLFF | TGTGCCAGCAGCTTGGGGGCAGCTAATGAAAAACTGTTTTTT
TRBJ1-5 | . | TRBV7-8 | . | CASSLPSGDQHF | TGTGCCAGCAGCTTGCCGTCAGGGGATCAGCATTTT
TRBJ2-1 | . | TRBV5-6 | . | CATRDTSNEQFF | TGTGCCACCCGGGACACGAGCAATGAGCAGTTCTTC
TRBJ2-7 | . | TRBV30 | . | CAWSVAGWNEQYF | TGTGCCTGGAGTGTGGCAGGATGGAACGAGCAGTACTTC
TRBJ1-5 | . | TRBV7-9 | . | CASSLDAGRGNQPQHF | TGTGCCAGCAGCTTAGACGCAGGGAGGGGCAATCAGCCCCAGCATTTT
TRBJ2-3 | TRBD2 | TRBV9 | once | CAIHPGLAPPRADTQYF | TGTGCCATCCACCCGGGACTAGCGCCTCCCCGGGCAGATACGCAGTATTTT
TRBJ1-5 | . | TRBV30 | once | CAWSPLVQGPQHF | TGTGCCTGGAGTCCCCTAGTACAGGGTCCCCAGCATTTT
TRBJ2-7 | . | TRBV6-5 | many | CASRKGLWEVEQYF | TGTGCCAGCAGGAAGGGGCTTTGGGAAGTGGAGCAGTACTTC
TRBJ2-7 | TRBD1 | TRBV5-4 | . | CASRLDRGIDYF | TGTGCCAGCAGGTTGGACAGGGGGATCGATTACTTC
TRBJ2-1 | TRBD1 | TRBV9 | once | CASSVWDRAYNEQFF | TGTGCCAGCAGCGTATGGGACAGGGCCTACAATGAGCAGTTCTTC
TRBJ2-7 | TRBD2 | TRBV11-1 | . | CASSLGAGVYEQYF | TGTGCCAGCAGCTTAGGTGCGGGGGTCTACGAGCAGTACTTC
TRBJ1-5 | TRBD1 | TRBV27 | . | CASSSWDSPKKPQHF | TGTGCCAGCAGTTCCTGGGACAGCCCAAAAAAGCCCCAGCATTTT
TRBJ2-7 | . | TRBV10-3 | . | CAISESGGRDYEQYF | TGTGCCATCAGTGAGTCTGGAGGCCGGGACTACGAGCAGTACTTC
TRBJ1-1 | . | TRBV4-1 | . | CASSLKGRETEAFF | TGCGCCAGCAGCCTCAAGGGGAGGGAAACTGAAGCTTTCTTT
TRBJ2-5 | . | TRBV15 | . | CATSRDRVSQETQYF | TGTGCCACCAGCAGAGATCGGGTCAGCCAAGAGACCCAGTACTTC
TRBJ2-7 | . | TRBV13 | . | CASSPARGEQYF | TGTGCCAGCAGCCCGGCCAGAGGAGAGCAGTACTTC
TRBJ1-5 | TRBD1 | TRBV5-1 | . | CASSLQDRPAGHQPQHF | TGCGCCAGCAGCCTCCAGGACAGGCCAGCGGGTCATCAGCCCCAGCATTTT
TRBJ1-2 | . | TRBV9 | . | CASSVAGEGNYGYTF | TGTGCCAGCAGCGTAGCGGGGGAGGGTAACTATGGCTACACCTTC
TRBJ2-5 | TRBD2 | TRBV10-3 | . | CAISERPSGAGETQYF | TGTGCCATCAGTGAACGCCCTAGCGGGGCGGGGGAGACCCAGTACTTC
TRBJ1-1 | TRBD1 | TRBV29-1 | . | CSVGRDRNTEAFF | TGCAGCGTGGGGCGGGACAGAAACACTGAAGCTTTCTTT
TRBJ1-2 | . | TRBV19 | . | CASSMVQGQMNGYTF | TGTGCCAGTAGTATGGTACAGGGTCAAATGAATGGCTACACCTTC
TRBJ2-5 | TRBD2 | TRBV4-1 | . | CASRGLALQTQYF | TGCGCCAGCAGGGGACTAGCTTTACAGACCCAGTACTTC
TRBJ1-5 | . | TRBV19 | . | CASSAYAYSNQPQHF | TGTGCCAGTAGTGCCTACGCCTATAGCAATCAGCCCCAGCATTTT
TRBJ2-3 | TRBD1 | TRBV5-1 | . | CATGGDYGTDTQYF | TGCGCCACAGGGGGCGATTACGGCACAGATACGCAGTATTTT
TRBJ2-3 | . | TRBV19 | . | CASSMLGTHTQYF | TGTGCCAGTAGTATGCTGGGGACTCATACGCAGTATTTT
TRBJ1-1 | . | TRBV7-9 | once | CSSSAEQGNTEAFF | TGTTCCAGCAGCGCCGAACAGGGTAACACTGAAGCTTTCTTT
TRBJ2-3 | . | TRBV7-6 | once | CASSAVAVTDTQYF | TGTGCCAGCAGCGCGGTTGCAGTGACAGATACGCAGTATTTT
TRBJ1-5 | TRBD1 | TRBV19 | few | CASKGTGGAYSNQPQHF | TGTGCCAGTAAGGGGACAGGGGGTGCTTATAGCAATCAGCCCCAGCATTTT
TRBJ2-1 | TRBD2 | TRBV7-2 | . | CASSFTGGTHEQFF | TGTGCCAGCAGCTTTACGGGGGGGACCCATGAGCAGTTCTTC
TRBJ1-5 | TRBD1 | TRBV19 | . | CASSPSGQGINQPQHF | TGTGCCAGTAGCCCATCGGGACAGGGAATCAATCAGCCCCAGCATTTT
TRBJ2-7 | . | TRBV5-6 | . | CASSLGRIGEQYF | TGTGCCAGCAGCTTGGGGCGGATAGGCGAGCAGTACTTC
TRBJ2-2 | . | TRBV6-1 | . | CASSEGRRYGELFF | TGTGCCAGCAGTGAAGGGCGGCGATACGGGGAGCTGTTTTTT
TRBJ1-2 | . | TRBV18 | once | CASSQGTAFLGYTF | TGTGCCAGCTCCCAGGGGACCGCCTTTCTTGGCTACACCTTC
TRBJ2-5 | TRBD2 | TRBV5-1 | . | CASSPYLAGGETQYF | TGCGCCAGCAGCCCATATCTAGCGGGAGGCGAGACCCAGTACTTC
TRBJ2-2 | TRBD2 | TRBV6-1 | . | CASSEEVSGAANTGELFF | TGTGCCAGCAGTGAAGAGGTTAGCGGGGCGGCGAACACCGGGGAGCTGTTTTTT
TRBJ2-3 | . | TRBV20-1 | . | CSATSTDTQYF | TGCAGTGCTACTAGTACAGATACGCAGTATTTT
TRBJ1-1 | TRBD1 | TRBV7-9 | . | CSSSLRGPEAFF | TGTTCCAGCAGTTTGAGGGGGCCGGAAGCTTTCTTT
TRBJ2-5 | TRBD2 | TRBV2 | once | CASSELAGGLTQETQYF | TGTGCCAGCAGTGAACTAGCGGGGGGACTTACCCAAGAGACCCAGTACTTC